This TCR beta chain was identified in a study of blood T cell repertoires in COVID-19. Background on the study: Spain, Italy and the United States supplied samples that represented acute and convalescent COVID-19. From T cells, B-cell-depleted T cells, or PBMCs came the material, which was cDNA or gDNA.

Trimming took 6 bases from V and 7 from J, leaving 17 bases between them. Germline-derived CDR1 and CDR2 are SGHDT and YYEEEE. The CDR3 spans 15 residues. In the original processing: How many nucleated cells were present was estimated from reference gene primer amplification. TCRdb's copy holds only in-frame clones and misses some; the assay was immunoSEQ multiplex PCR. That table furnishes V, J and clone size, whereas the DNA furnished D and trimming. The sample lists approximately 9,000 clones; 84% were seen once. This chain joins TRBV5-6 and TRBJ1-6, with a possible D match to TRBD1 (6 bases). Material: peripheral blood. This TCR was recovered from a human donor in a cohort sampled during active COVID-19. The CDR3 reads CASTREGHSNSPLHF. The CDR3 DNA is TGTGCCAGCACCAGGGAGGGACATTCAAATTCACCCCTCCACTTT.